This T cell receptor (beta chain) is drawn from a study of graft-versus-host responses after intestinal transplantation. Points from the study as a whole: Allograft graft-versus-host to host-versus-graft clonal ratios ran high in patients with graft-donor T cell macrochimerism.

Only in-frame clones appear in the TCRdb table, and some are missing; sequencing was by immunoSEQ multiplex PCR. The repertoire has about 70,000 clones, about 94% of them found once; the top ten carry around 0.53%. Germline V gene sequence: CDR1 LNHNV, CDR2 YYDKDF (reference sequence). V gave up 5 bases and J gave up 5 bases, with 18 bases separating them. CDR3 size: 15 residues. Turning to this clone: The antigen remains undetermined.

Sample: unstimulated CD8+ T cells sorted from spleen or lymph node cells, taken before intestinal transplant. The source of this sequence is a human donor who received an intestinal transplant. The chain couples TRBV15 to TRBJ2-5; perhaps D is TRBD1 or TRBD2 (7 bases each). This CDR3 reads CATSPNRGRGETQYF. The CDR3, as DNA: TGTGCCACCAGCCCGAATAGGGGGCGGGGGGAGACCCAGTACTTC.